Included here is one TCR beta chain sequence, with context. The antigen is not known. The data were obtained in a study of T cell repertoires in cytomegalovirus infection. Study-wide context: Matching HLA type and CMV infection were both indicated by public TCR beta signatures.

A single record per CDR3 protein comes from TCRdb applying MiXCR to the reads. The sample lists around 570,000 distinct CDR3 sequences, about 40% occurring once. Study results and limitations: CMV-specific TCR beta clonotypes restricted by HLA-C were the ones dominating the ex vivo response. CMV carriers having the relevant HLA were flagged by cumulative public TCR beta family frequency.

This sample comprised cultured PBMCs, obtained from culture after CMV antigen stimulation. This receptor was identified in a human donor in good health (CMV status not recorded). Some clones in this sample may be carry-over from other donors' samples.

CDR3: CSASTALYEQYF. The DNA for the CDR3 is TGCAGTGCGTCGACTGCCCTGTACGAGCAGTACTTC. This sequence joins TRBV20-1 and TRBJ2-7; D uncertain. The germline V gene encodes CDR1 DFQATT and CDR2 SNEGSKA (reference sequence). This CDR3 has 12 amino acids. V gave up 6 bases and J gave up 4 bases, with 13 bases separating them.